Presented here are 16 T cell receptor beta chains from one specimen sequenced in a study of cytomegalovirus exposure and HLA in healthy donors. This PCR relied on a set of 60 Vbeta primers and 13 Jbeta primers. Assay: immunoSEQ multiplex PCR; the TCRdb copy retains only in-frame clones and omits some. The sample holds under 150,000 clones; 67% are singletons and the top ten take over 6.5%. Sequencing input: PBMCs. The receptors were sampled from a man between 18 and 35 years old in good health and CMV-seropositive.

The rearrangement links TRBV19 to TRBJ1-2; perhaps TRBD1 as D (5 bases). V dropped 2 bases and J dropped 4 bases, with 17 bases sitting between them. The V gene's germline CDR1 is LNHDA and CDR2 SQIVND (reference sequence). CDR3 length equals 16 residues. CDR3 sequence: CASSITAGPSLYGYTF. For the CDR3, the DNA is TGTGCCAGTAGTATAACGGCGGGACCTTCCCTCTATGGCTACACCTTC.

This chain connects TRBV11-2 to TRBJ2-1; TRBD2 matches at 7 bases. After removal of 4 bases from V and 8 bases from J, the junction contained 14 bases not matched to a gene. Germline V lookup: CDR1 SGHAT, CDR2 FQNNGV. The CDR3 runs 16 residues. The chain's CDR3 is CASSSPRTRSSHEQFF. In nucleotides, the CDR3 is TGTGCCAGCAGCTCCCCCCGGACTAGATCCTCCCATGAGCAGTTCTTC.

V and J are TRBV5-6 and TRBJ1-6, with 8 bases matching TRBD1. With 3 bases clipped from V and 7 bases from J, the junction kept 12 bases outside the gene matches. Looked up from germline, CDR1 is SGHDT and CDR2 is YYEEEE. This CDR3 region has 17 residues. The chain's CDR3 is CASSSKDRTGLNSPLHF. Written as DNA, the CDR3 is TGTGCCAGCAGCTCAAAAGACCGGACAGGGTTAAATTCACCCCTCCACTTT.

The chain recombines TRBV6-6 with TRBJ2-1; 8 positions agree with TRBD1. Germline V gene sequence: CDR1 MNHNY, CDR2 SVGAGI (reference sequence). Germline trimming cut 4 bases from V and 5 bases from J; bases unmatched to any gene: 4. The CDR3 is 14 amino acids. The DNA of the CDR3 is TGTGCCAGCAGTTCAGGGGGCAAGAACAATGAGCAGTTCTTC. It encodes CASSSGGKNNEQFF.

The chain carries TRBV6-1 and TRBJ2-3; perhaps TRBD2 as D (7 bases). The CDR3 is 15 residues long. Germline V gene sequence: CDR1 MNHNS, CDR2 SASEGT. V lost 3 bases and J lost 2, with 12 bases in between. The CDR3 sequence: CASSDGAGATDTQYF. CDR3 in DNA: TGTGCCAGCAGTGACGGGGCGGGGGCCACAGATACGCAGTATTTT.

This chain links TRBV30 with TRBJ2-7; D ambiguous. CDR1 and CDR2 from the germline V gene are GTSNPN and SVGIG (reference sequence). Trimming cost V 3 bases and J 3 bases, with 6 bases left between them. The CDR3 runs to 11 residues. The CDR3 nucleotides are TGTGCCTGGAGGGGCGTCTACGAGCAGTACTTC. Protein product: CAWRGVYEQYF.

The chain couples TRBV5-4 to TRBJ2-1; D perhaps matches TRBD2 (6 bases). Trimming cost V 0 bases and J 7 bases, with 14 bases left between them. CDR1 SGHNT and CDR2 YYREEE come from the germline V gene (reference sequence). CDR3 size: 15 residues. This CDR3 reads CASSLGRGGSNEQFF. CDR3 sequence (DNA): TGTGCCAGCAGCTTGGGGCGTGGAGGGAGTAATGAGCAGTTCTTC.

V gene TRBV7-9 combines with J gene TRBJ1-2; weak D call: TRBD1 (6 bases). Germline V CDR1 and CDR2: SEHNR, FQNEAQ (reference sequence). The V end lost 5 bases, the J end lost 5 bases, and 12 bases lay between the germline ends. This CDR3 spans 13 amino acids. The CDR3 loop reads CASSPGQTYGYTF. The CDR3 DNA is TGTGCCAGCAGCCCCGGACAGACTTATGGCTACACCTTC.

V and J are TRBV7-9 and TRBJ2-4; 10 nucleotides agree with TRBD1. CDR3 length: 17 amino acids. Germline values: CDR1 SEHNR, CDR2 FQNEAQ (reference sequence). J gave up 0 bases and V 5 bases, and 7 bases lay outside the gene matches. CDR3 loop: CASSLGQGDVAKNIQYF. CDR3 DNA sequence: TGTGCCAGCAGCCTAGGACAGGGGGACGTAGCCAAAAACATTCAGTACTTC.

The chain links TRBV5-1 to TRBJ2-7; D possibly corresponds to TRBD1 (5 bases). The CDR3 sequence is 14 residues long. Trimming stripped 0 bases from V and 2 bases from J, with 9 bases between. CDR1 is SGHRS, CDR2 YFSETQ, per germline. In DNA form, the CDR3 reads TGCGCCAGCAGCTTGGATTGGGGCCCCTACGAGCAGTACTTC. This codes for CASSLDWGPYEQYF.

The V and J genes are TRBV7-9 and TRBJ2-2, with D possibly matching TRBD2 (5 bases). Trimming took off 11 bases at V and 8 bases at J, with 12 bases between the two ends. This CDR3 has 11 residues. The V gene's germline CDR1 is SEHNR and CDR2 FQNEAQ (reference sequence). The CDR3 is CASLTGGELFF. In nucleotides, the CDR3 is TGTGCCTCCCTTACGGGGGGGGAGCTGTTTTTT.

For the CDR3, the DNA is TGTGCCAGCAGCCCGGGACAGGGGGCCGGGGAGCTGTTTTTT. Protein sequence: CASSPGQGAGELFF. This chain uses TRBV7-9 with TRBJ2-2, with 11 nucleotides matching TRBD1. Trimming removed 5 bases from V and 6 bases from J; junction bases left unmatched: 2. Germline-derived CDR1 and CDR2 are SEHNR and FQNEAQ (reference sequence). The length of the CDR3 is 14 residues.

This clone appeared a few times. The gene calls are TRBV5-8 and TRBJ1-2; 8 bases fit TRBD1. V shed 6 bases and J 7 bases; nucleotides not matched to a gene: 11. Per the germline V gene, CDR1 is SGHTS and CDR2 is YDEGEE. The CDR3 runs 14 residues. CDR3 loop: CASTEAQDRAGYTF. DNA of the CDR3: TGTGCCAGCACGGAAGCACAGGACAGGGCTGGCTACACCTTC.

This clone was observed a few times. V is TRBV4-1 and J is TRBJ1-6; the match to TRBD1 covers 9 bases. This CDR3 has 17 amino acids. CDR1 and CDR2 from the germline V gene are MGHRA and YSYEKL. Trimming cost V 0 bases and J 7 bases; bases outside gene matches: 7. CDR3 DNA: TGCGCCAGCAGCCAAGATGGTTGGGGGACAGGGAATTCACCCCTCCACTTT. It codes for CASSQDGWGTGNSPLHF.

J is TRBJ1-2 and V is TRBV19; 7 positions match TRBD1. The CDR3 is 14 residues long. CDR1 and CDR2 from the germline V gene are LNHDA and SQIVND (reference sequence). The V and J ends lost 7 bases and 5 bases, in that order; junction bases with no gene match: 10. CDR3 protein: CASTPDRAAYGYTF. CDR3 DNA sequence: TGTGCCAGTACCCCCGACAGGGCTGCGTATGGCTACACCTTC.

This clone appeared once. CDR3 region: CASSRDSNYGYTF. The CDR3 DNA sequence: TGTGCCAGTAGCAGGGATTCTAACTATGGCTACACCTTC. The chain combines TRBV19 with TRBJ1-2, with D maybe TRBD1 (5 bases). Trimming took off 6 bases at V and 0 bases at J, with 8 bases between the two ends. The CDR3 has 13 amino acids. Germline V gene data show CDR1 as LNHDA and CDR2 as SQIVND (reference sequence).